This T cell receptor (beta chain) was recovered during a study of Ad26.COV2.S vaccination and SARS-CoV-2 variants. Treatment described: 15 to 20 received Ad26.COV2.S at low or high dose, single or two shots; roughly five received placebo; per-sample allocation not given. Repertoires come from day 63 after the first vaccine or placebo injection. Expression of Wuhan-strain SARS-CoV-2 spike came from the Ad26 vector that formed the vaccine. The length of the CDR3 is 13 residues. Assay used: immunoSEQ multiplex PCR; TCRdb lists only in-frame clones, some missing. The sample holds 410,000 or so clones; roughly 90% are singletons and the top ten take about 1.7%.

The V call is TRBV21-1, the J call TRBJ1-2. TRBV21-1 is noted as a pseudogene. The receptor's source is a person aged 18-65 years who received the Ad26.COV2.S COVID-19 vaccine or a placebo. The sample consisted of peripheral blood, taken in a trial of Ad26.COV2.S vaccine versus placebo. As DNA, the CDR3 is TGTGCCAGCAGCAAAACGAGAGGGCGAGGCTACACCTTC. Translated: CASSKTRGRGYTF.